This is a list of T cell receptor beta chains from one sample in a study of post-analysis software for immune sequencing data. A single record per CDR3 protein comes from TCRdb applying MiXCR to the PCR reads. The sample lists about 460,000 distinct CDR3 sequences, less than 45% occurring once. The sample comprised blood. These receptors came from a girl between 5 and 17 years old with multiple sclerosis. The CDR3 runs from the conserved cysteine through the conserved F or W. The D gene is left open where the match is weak. Rows give clone size only sometimes, using once, few, many, or a class for an expanded clone.

CDR3aa	CDR3nt	d_gene	abundance	j_gene	v_gene
CASSYYRSPTVNTEAFF	TGTGCCAGCAGTTACTACAGGAGCCCAACCGTGAACACTGAAGCTTTCTTT	-	-	TRBJ1-1	TRBV6-5
CASRDHGTYYQPQHF	TGTGCCAGCAGAGACCACGGGACGTATTATCAGCCCCAGCATTTT	-	-	TRBJ1-5	TRBV6-1
CASSVEVGRLETQYF	TGTGCCAGCAGCGTAGAGGTTGGCCGTCTAGAGACCCAGTACTTC	-	-	TRBJ2-5	TRBV9
CASSFEDSQETQYF	TGTGCCAGCAGTTTCGAGGACAGCCAAGAGACCCAGTACTTC	-	-	TRBJ2-5	TRBV6-1
CASSRLGQALTQYF	TGCGCCAGCAGCCGCCTGGGACAGGCTTTGACCCAGTACTTC	TRBD1	-	TRBJ2-5	TRBV4-1
CAISPGQDYNEQFF	TGTGCCATCAGCCCGGGGCAGGACTACAATGAGCAGTTCTTC	-	-	TRBJ2-1	TRBV10-3
CASRQGAGSYGYTF	TGTGCCAGCAGGCAGGGGGCTGGTTCGTATGGCTACACCTTC	TRBD1	once	TRBJ1-2	TRBV12-3/TRBV12-4
CASSQRPAESSYNEQFF	TGCGCCAGCAGCCAACGTCCGGCGGAGAGCTCCTACAATGAGCAGTTCTTC	-	-	TRBJ2-1	TRBV4-1
CASTAMGQGVLMDQPQHF	TGTGCCAGCACCGCCATGGGGCAGGGGGTTTTGATGGATCAGCCCCAGCATTTT	TRBD1	-	TRBJ1-5	TRBV28
CASSATSGSWTDTQYF	TGTGCCAGCAGCGCTACTAGCGGGAGTTGGACAGATACGCAGTATTTT	TRBD2	-	TRBJ2-3	TRBV7-2
CASSQVYEQYF	TGTGCCAGCAGCCAAGTGTACGAGCAGTACTTC	-	many	TRBJ2-7	TRBV3-1
CSVLAGVGLNEQFF	TGCAGTGTCTTAGCGGGAGTCGGTCTGAATGAGCAGTTCTTC	TRBD2	-	TRBJ2-1	TRBV20-1
CSAPWPRGQETQYF	TGCAGTGCACCATGGCCCAGGGGGCAAGAGACCCAGTACTTC	TRBD1	-	TRBJ2-5	TRBV20-1
CAIEDKTGEITDTQYF	TGTGCCATCGAGGACAAGACAGGGGAAATCACAGATACGCAGTATTTT	TRBD1	-	TRBJ2-3	TRBV10-3
CSASRANYGYTF	TGCAGCGCCTCCAGGGCTAACTATGGCTACACCTTC	-	few	TRBJ1-2	TRBV29-1
CASSLYPASGEQFF	TGTGCCAGCAGCTTATATCCGGCTTCGGGTGAGCAGTTCTTC	-	-	TRBJ2-1	TRBV3-1
CASSERVILNEQFF	TGCGCCAGCAGTGAACGCGTGATCTTGAATGAGCAGTTCTTC	-	few	TRBJ2-1	TRBV10-1
CSATSEGADGYTF	TGTAGTGCAACGAGTGAGGGGGCGGATGGCTACACCTTC	TRBD1	few	TRBJ1-2	TRBV20-1
CATSRPKPGYEQYF	TGTGCCACCAGCAGACCGAAACCGGGTTACGAGCAGTACTTC	-	few	TRBJ2-7	TRBV15
CASSSASTNEKLFF	TGTGCCAGCTCCTCAGCGTCTACTAATGAAAAACTGTTTTTT	-	-	TRBJ1-4	TRBV7-9
CASGMGTSGAYEQYF	TGTGCTAGCGGAATGGGGACTAGCGGGGCCTACGAGCAGTACTTC	TRBD2	-	TRBJ2-7	TRBV28
CASSPRKGRNEQYF	TGTGCCAGCAGTCCGAGGAAAGGGAGGAACGAGCAGTACTTC	-	-	TRBJ2-7	TRBV2
CASSLLLGGGPYEQYF	TGTGCCAGCAGTTTATTACTTGGAGGGGGCCCCTACGAGCAGTACTTC	-	-	TRBJ2-7	TRBV12-3/TRBV12-4
CASNPGVPSYNEQFF	TGTGCCAGCAACCCCGGCGTCCCTTCCTACAATGAGCAGTTCTTC	-	-	TRBJ2-1	TRBV6-2/TRBV6-3
CASSIDSGGELFF	TGTGCCAGCAGCATAGACTCGGGCGGGGAGCTGTTTTTT	-	-	TRBJ2-2	TRBV7-3